One and the same sample provided the 14 T cell receptor beta chains below, sequenced in a study of control samples from healthy donors and cancer patients. The method was immunoSEQ multiplex PCR; TCRdb's version includes in-frame clones alone and lacks a portion of them. This table has under 300,000 clones, over 75% appearing once. The sequencing sample was made of PBMCs. The receptor source for this set is a woman aged 55-69 years with lung cancer.

The gene calls are TRBV7-6 and TRBJ1-6, with D tentatively TRBD1 (5 bases). Trimming removed 5 bases from V and 6 bases from J, with 14 bases in between. CDR1 is SGHVS and CDR2 is FNYEAQ in the germline V gene. This CDR3 spans 15 amino acids. CDR3 amino acids: CASSPSSGTNSPLHF. The DNA for the CDR3 is TGTGCCAGCAGCCCTTCCTCCGGGACTAATTCACCCCTCCACTTT.

The rearrangement uses TRBV7-2 and TRBJ1-2; no clear D. The CDR3 covers 14 residues. The V end was cut by 5 bases, the J end by 2 bases, with 12 bases between. Germline V CDR1 and CDR2: SGHTA, FQGNSA. In DNA form, the CDR3 reads TGTGCCAGCAGCCTATCAAATGCGAACTATGGCTACACCTTC. Its translation is CASSLSNANYGYTF.

The chain employs TRBV7-3 and TRBJ2-1; 9 bases fit TRBD1. V trimming: 5 bases; J trimming: 8 bases; junction bases outside the gene matches: 10. The CDR3 runs 15 residues. Germline V gives CDR1 SGHTA, CDR2 FQGTGA. The CDR3, as DNA: TGTGCCAGCAGCAAGGGACAGGGCCTTGAGGATGAGCAGTTCTTC. Its translation: CASSKGQGLEDEQFF.

V is TRBV6-6 and J is TRBJ1-1, with D perhaps TRBD1 (5 bases). Trimming stripped 2 bases from V and 7 bases from J, with 11 bases between. There are 13 residues in the CDR3. The germline V gene encodes CDR1 MNHNY and CDR2 SVGAGI (reference sequence). DNA for the CDR3: TGTGCCAGCAGTTACCCTGACAGTGGTGAAGCTTTCTTT. Its protein product is CASSYPDSGEAFF.

This clone was seen at least ten times. The chain couples TRBV7-8 to TRBJ1-6; 8 bases line up with TRBD1. CDR3 length: 17 amino acids. V shed 2 bases, J shed 8 bases, and the junction held 11 bases outside the gene matches. Germline loops: CDR1 SGHVS, CDR2 FQNEAQ. CDR3 in amino acids: CASSLQPVGTGYSPLHF. In DNA form, the CDR3 reads TGTGCCAGCAGCTTACAACCGGTGGGGACAGGTTATTCACCCCTCCACTTT.

This clone came up a few times. V gene TRBV28 combines with J gene TRBJ1-6, with 7 bases fitting TRBD1. After removal of 5 bases from V and 10 bases from J, the junction contained 11 bases not matched to a gene. Germline V gene lookup returns CDR1 MDHEN and CDR2 SYDVKM. The CDR3 length is 15 residues. The CDR3 coding sequence is TGTGCCAGCAGTCCTCAAGACAGGGTGGCGTCACCCCTCCACTTT. Translation: CASSPQDRVASPLHF.

The chain carries TRBV6-6 and TRBJ2-1; possibly TRBD1 for D (6 bases). The germline gives CDR1 MNHNY, CDR2 SVGAGI (reference sequence). The CDR3 contains 16 residues. V was shortened by 5 bases and J by 0 bases, with 14 bases between the two germline ends. CDR3 protein: CASSPSRGNSYNEQFF. As DNA, the CDR3 is TGTGCCAGCAGTCCGTCTAGGGGGAACTCCTACAATGAGCAGTTCTTC.

The chain joins TRBV19 to TRBJ1-4, with D maybe TRBD1 (6 bases). V was trimmed by 3 bases and J by 5 bases, leaving 13 bases between them. Germline V CDR1 and CDR2: LNHDA, SQIVND (reference sequence). The CDR3 is 15 residues long. In DNA, the CDR3 is TGTGCCAGTAGTATCTCCATGCAGGGGAATGAAAAACTGTTTTTT. Amino acid sequence: CASSISMQGNEKLFF.

This rearrangement joins TRBV29-1 to TRBJ2-5; TRBD2 aligns across 10 bases. This CDR3 contains 13 residues. V shed 4 bases, J shed 4 bases, and the junction held 3 bases outside the gene matches. Germline assignment: CDR1 SQVTM and CDR2 ANQGSEA. The CDR3 is CSVAERGGETQYF. CDR3 coding DNA: TGCAGCGTTGCTGAGCGGGGGGGAGAGACCCAGTACTTC.

The chain carries TRBV19 and TRBJ1-5; weak D call: TRBD1 (6 bases). The V gene's germline CDR1 is LNHDA and CDR2 SQIVND (reference sequence). The CDR3 runs 13 residues. Trimming cost V 3 bases and J 5 bases, with 8 bases left between them. The CDR3 DNA follows: TGTGCCAGTAGTATGAAGGGGGATCAGCCCCAGCATTTT. Its protein product is CASSMKGDQPQHF.

The chain has TRBV7-9 and TRBJ2-3; D is perhaps TRBD2 (6 bases). From germline, CDR1 is SEHNR and CDR2 FQNEAQ (reference sequence). V lost 5 bases and J 0 bases, leaving 9 bases between the germline ends. The CDR3 totals 14 residues. CDR3 coding DNA: TGTGCCAGCAGCATCCTAGCGAGCACAGATACGCAGTATTTT. Translating it yields CASSILASTDTQYF. The variable domain in full, completed from reference TRBV7-9 and TRBJ2-3, reads DTGVSQNPRHKITKRGQNVTFRCDPISEHNRLYWYRQTLGQGPEFLTYFQNEAQLEKSRLLSDRFSAERPKGSFSTLEIQRTEQGDSAMYLCASSILASTDTQYFGPGTRLTVL.

J is TRBJ2-7 and V is TRBV18; D not certain. In germline, CDR1 is KGHSH, CDR2 LQKENI. This CDR3 has 12 residues. The ends were cut back, 0 bases at V and 5 bases at J, with 5 bases in the middle. The CDR3 nucleotides read TGTGCCAGCTCACCACCGAACGACGAGCAGTACTTC. It yields the protein CASSPPNDEQYF. The complete variable domain, with remaining parts taken from reference TRBV18 and TRBJ2-7, reads NAGVMQNPRHLVRRRGQEARLRCSPMKGHSHVYWYRQLPEEGLKFMVYLQKENIIDESGMPKERFSAEFPKEGPSILRIQQVVRGDSAAYFCASSPPNDEQYFGPGTRLTVT.

The chain uses TRBV28 and TRBJ2-2; 8 nucleotides match TRBD1. V gave up 8 bases and J gave up 4 bases; unmatched junction bases: 6. Germline V gene data show CDR1 as MDHEN and CDR2 as SYDVKM. This CDR3 is 14 amino acids long. The CDR3 bases are TGTGCCAGCTTAGACAGGGGAAGCACCGGGGAGCTGTTTTTT. It codes for CASLDRGSTGELFF.

V and J are TRBV28 and TRBJ2-1, with D hard to call. Germline V gives CDR1 MDHEN, CDR2 SYDVKM. The CDR3 is 14 residues long. Trimming took 6 bases from V and 4 from J, leaving 13 bases between them. CDR3 sequence (DNA): TGTGCCAGCAGCCCCCCCGGACCATACAATGAGCAGTTCTTC. It yields the protein CASSPPGPYNEQFF.